This T cell receptor beta chain was profiled in a study of regulatory T cells in long-lasting Graves disease. Time point denoted: newly diagnosed GD, antithyroid drugs for less than 3 months. Researchers made the TCR library from RNA that was extracted from PBMCs. TCR beta libraries were built with iRepertoire HTBI primers and Arm-PCR of CDR3 regions. TCRdb fed the multiplex PCR reads into MiXCR, producing one record per CDR3 protein. The sample consists of hundreds of thousands of distinct CDR3 sequences, 15% of them appearing once. These data also featured in a second study, about T cells in Graves' hyperthyroidism and ophthalmopathy.

The TCR was taken from a woman aged 40-49 years with Graves disease. The source was peripheral blood mononuclear cells (PBMCs), collected at new diagnosis, from a patient treated with antithyroid drugs.

The CDR3 sequence: CASSQEGRVGEQYF. The CDR3 region has the DNA TGTGCCAGCAGCCAAGAGGGGCGGGTAGGGGAGCAGTACTTC. This chain uses TRBV3-1 with TRBJ2-7; D is possibly TRBD1 or TRBD2 (5 bases each). Germline CDR1 is LGHDT and CDR2 is YNNKEL (reference sequence). V was cut by 0 bases and J by 7 bases, with 13 bases left in between. CDR3 length: 14 amino acids.